The 11 T cell receptor beta chains presented below share a single source sample, sequenced in a study of control samples from healthy donors and cancer patients. Sequencing was performed with immunoSEQ multiplex PCR; in TCRdb, only in-frame clones are kept and a portion is missing. The sample includes more than 75,000 clones, approximately 80% seen only once; the top ten take about 10%. The sequencing input was blood. The receptors stem from a young woman in good health.

The chain employs TRBV29-1 and TRBJ1-1, with unresolved D. The V gene's germline CDR1 is SQVTM and CDR2 ANQGSEA. The CDR3 covers 13 residues. V lost 6 bases to trimming and J lost 1 base, with 12 bases between them. CDR3 coding DNA: TGCAGCGTGGTTAGCCTTAAGAACACTGAAGCTTTCTTT. Its protein product is CSVVSLKNTEAFF.

The rearrangement joins TRBV9 to TRBJ2-7; D is unclear. The CDR3 length is 14 residues. The germline CDR1 and CDR2 sequences are SGDLS and YYNGEE. V was shortened by 0 bases and J by 2 bases, with 9 bases between the two germline ends. CDR3 DNA: TGTGCCAGCAGCGTAGATGAACAGACCTACGAGCAGTACTTC. It is translated as CASSVDEQTYEQYF.

The V gene is TRBV2, the J gene TRBJ1-1, with TRBD1 matching over 7 bases. Germline CDR1 is SNHLY and CDR2 is FYNNEI. The J segment lost 5 bases and the V segment lost 2 bases, leaving 11 bases of the junction unmatched. This CDR3 has 16 amino acids. CDR3 sequence: CASSETRAGGGTEAFF. CDR3 nucleotides: TGTGCCAGCAGTGAAACCCGCGCAGGGGGAGGGACTGAAGCTTTCTTT.

The chain links TRBV19 to TRBJ1-2; TRBD1 matches at 8 bases. There are 18 residues in the CDR3. CDR1 is LNHDA, CDR2 SQIVND, per germline (reference sequence). V dropped 1 base and J dropped 0; count of bases not matched to a gene: 10. This CDR3 reads CASSIGLPGQASNYGYTF. CDR3 sequence (DNA): TGTGCCAGTAGTATAGGGCTACCGGGACAGGCTTCTAACTATGGCTACACCTTC.

V and J are TRBV29-1 and TRBJ2-2, with 7 bases fitting TRBD2. Germline CDR1 is SQVTM and CDR2 is ANQGSEA. There are 16 residues in the CDR3. With 6 bases clipped from V and 0 bases from J, the junction kept 10 bases outside the gene matches. The chain's CDR3 is CSVIQGAGSNTGELFF. For the CDR3, the DNA is TGCAGCGTCATTCAAGGAGCGGGGTCGAACACCGGGGAGCTGTTTTTT.

This chain connects TRBV30 to TRBJ1-5; TRBD1 matches 9 bases. CDR1 GTSNPN and CDR2 SVGIG come from the germline V gene (reference sequence). Trimming cost V 3 bases and J 3 bases; bases outside gene matches: 9. The CDR3 loop spans 16 amino acids. In DNA form, the CDR3 reads TGTGCCTGGAGCCAAAAAGGGACAGGGCTCAATCAGCCCCAGCATTTT. Translating it yields CAWSQKGTGLNQPQHF.

This rearrangement joins TRBV9 to TRBJ2-5; 7 positions match TRBD2. The CDR3 totals 14 residues. Germline CDR1 is SGDLS and CDR2 is YYNGEE. Trimming at V came to 3 bases and at J to 6 bases, leaving 8 bases not matched to a gene. The CDR3 protein is CASSASLAAKTQYF. The DNA for the CDR3 is TGTGCCAGCAGCGCGAGCCTAGCGGCCAAGACCCAGTACTTC.

This clone has a single count. This sequence joins TRBV18 and TRBJ1-5; D is unclear. Between the trimmed V and J ends, which lost 1 base and 0 bases, there was a span of 7 bases. The CDR3 contains 15 residues. Germline assignment: CDR1 KGHSH and CDR2 LQKENI. CDR3 DNA: TGTGCCAGCTCACCACAACCGTATAGCAATCAGCCCCAGCATTTT. It specifies CASSPQPYSNQPQHF.

The gene calls are TRBV14 and TRBJ1-1; no reliable D call. V shed 0 bases and J shed 1 base, with 9 bases lying between them. The CDR3 length is 15 residues. CDR1 is SGHDN and CDR2 is FVKESK in the germline V gene. The CDR3 sequence is CASSQDGAGNTEAFF. CDR3 in DNA: TGTGCCAGCAGCCAAGACGGAGCTGGGAACACTGAAGCTTTCTTT. The full variable domain, rest sourced from reference TRBV14 and TRBJ1-1, is EAGVTQFPSHSVIEKGQTVTLRCDPISGHDNLYWYRRVMGKEIKFLLHFVKESKQDESGMPNNRFLAERTGGTYSTLKVQPAELEDSGVYFCASSQDGAGNTEAFFGQGTRLTVV.

The chain carries TRBV7-6 and TRBJ1-1, with a weak D call TRBD1 (5 bases). CDR1 and CDR2 (germline): SGHVS, FNYEAQ. This CDR3 has 14 residues. Trimming shortened V by 1 base and J by 4 bases, and 10 bases separated the two germline ends. This CDR3 is CASSLEGLGTEAFF. The CDR3 region has the DNA TGTGCCAGCAGCTTAGAGGGGTTGGGCACTGAAGCTTTCTTT.

The chain has TRBV30 and TRBJ1-5; no clear D gene. Germline V gene sequence: CDR1 GTSNPN, CDR2 SVGIG (reference sequence). The CDR3 covers 14 residues. The V and J ends lost 2 bases and 5 bases respectively, with 13 bases between them. The CDR3 nucleotides are TGTGCCTGGAGTCCCTCCTTATTCGATCAGCCCCAGCATTTT. This encodes CAWSPSLFDQPQHF.